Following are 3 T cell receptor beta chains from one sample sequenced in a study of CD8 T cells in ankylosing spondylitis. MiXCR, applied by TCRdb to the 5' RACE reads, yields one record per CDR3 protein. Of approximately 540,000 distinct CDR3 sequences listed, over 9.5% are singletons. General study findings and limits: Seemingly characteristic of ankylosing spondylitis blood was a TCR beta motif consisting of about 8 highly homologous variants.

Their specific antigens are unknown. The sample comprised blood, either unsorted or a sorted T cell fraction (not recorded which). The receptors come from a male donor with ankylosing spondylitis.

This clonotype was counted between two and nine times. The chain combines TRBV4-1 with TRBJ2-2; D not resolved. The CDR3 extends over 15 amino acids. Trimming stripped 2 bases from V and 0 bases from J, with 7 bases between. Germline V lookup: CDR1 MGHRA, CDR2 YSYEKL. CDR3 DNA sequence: TGCGCCAGCAGCCAATCTCCCCCGAACACCGGGGAGCTGTTTTTT. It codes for CASSQSPPNTGELFF.

The CDR3, as DNA: TGCAGCCCGACCCGGGGTGCGGGAGGGCCCACAGATACGCAGTATTTT. Translated, it gives CSPTRGAGGPTDTQYF. The rearrangement uses TRBV20-1 and TRBJ2-3; TRBD2 agrees at 9 bases. The CDR3 spans 16 residues. The germline V gene has CDR1 DFQATT and CDR2 SNEGSKA (reference sequence).

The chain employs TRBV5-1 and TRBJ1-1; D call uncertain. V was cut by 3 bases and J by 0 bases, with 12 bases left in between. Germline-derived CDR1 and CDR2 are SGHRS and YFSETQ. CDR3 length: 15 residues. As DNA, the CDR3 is TGCGCCAGCAGCTCCGCCCCGCCGATGAACACTGAAGCTTTCTTT. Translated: CASSSAPPMNTEAFF.